This paragraph covers one T cell receptor (beta chain) sequence. Its cognate antigen is unknown. One tube held mixed TRB-A and TRB-B primer pools for touch-down PCR. TCRdb reprocessed the multiplex PCR reads and reports one entry per CDR3 protein, with no DNA. This sample's clone table lists over 3,000 distinct CDR3 sequences. Tens of thousands of genome equivalents of blood DNA were amplified for TRB. This sample is drawn from a study of T cell clusters in autoimmune cytopenias. The CDR3 is made up of 11 amino acids. The germline gives CDR1 MDHEN, CDR2 SYDVKM. The study's findings and limits: Comparing secondary cytopenia with chronic lymphocytic leukemia showed no cluster-lack signature, apparently masked by lymphoma repertoire.

The gene calls are TRBV28 and TRBJ2-5. What was sequenced was peripheral blood. The receptor comes from a human donor with an autoimmune cytopenia or autoimmune hepatitis (not recorded which). The CDR3 sequence: CASSLEQTQYF.